This T cell receptor beta chain comes out of a study of blood T cells in healthy people across ages (dated by TCRdb to between 2014 and 2016). A note on the overall study: In model experiments, template switching captured about one uniquely barcoded TCR beta cDNA molecule for every two T cells. The donors were split into four age groups: young (average approximately 16 years), middle-aged (roughly 39), aged (more than 60) and long-lived (roughly 88). To track age-related changes in TCR beta repertoire diversity, the study relied on deep sequencing normalized with unique cDNA molecular identifiers. To avoid experimental bias, donors of different ages were randomly spread across the sequencing lanes. The study analyzed two additional independent replicas of 1 million unique cDNA reads from the same blood draw for two donors, one aged 18 to 29 and one aged 80 or older.

The method behind the library was 5' RACE. The instrument given in TCRdb is Illumina HiSeq 2500. A second roughly 7 to 11 cycle PCR used a sample-barcoded 5' primer and a J-beta primer mix. Each TCR beta cDNA molecule received a unique molecular identifier from a template-switch 5' adaptor carrying 12 random nucleotides. Each sample yielded at least 2.5 million CDR3-containing paired-end reads. First-strand cDNA synthesis was performed from all RNA using the Mint cDNA synthesis kit, with priming by a TRBC-specific oligonucleotide. All cDNA was treated with uracil-DNA glycosylase and then went through a first 18-cycle PCR with the universal primers M1SS and BC2_uni_R. Per the source publication's procedure: Each sample was normalized by randomly selecting 1 million high-quality reads, each carrying a distinct molecular identifier. Instead of being binned into consensus sequences, reads with shared molecular identifiers were discarded. CDR3 identification, clonotype clustering and error correction used MiTCR with a Q25 quality threshold and the strictest error-elimination algorithm. A nonparametric unseen species model using Euler transformation provided a lower-bound estimate of total TCR beta diversity. Starting from the raw public reads, TCRdb applied fastp trimming at Q25, assembled clones with MiXCR and retained in-frame beta chains. Records with the same CDR3 protein are collapsed into one entry carrying the most frequent genes and DNA. The authors' filters were not applied to this entry. Here the sample has about 680,000 distinct CDR3 sequences; 45% to 50% occur a single time. The ten largest clones take up under 35% of the sample.

Here V drops 3 bases and J drops 8 bases, and the junction holds 8 bases not matched to any gene. Measured from the cysteine to the phenylalanine, the CDR3 is 14 residues long. Of the read, only the CDR3 DNA is kept; its 42 bases are in frame from base 1. For CDR1 and CDR2, the germline V gene lists KGHDR and SFDVKD. On the study overall, not on this receptor specifically: As age increased, observed TCR beta diversity per million T cells dropped in a roughly linear way, and a significant reduction was already evident by age about 40. Because profiling used bulk unsorted PBMCs, naive and antigen-experienced compartments could not be compared conclusively. Compared with the aged group, the long-lived group had more naive CD4+ T cells, fewer expanded clones and increased TCR diversity, suggesting age selection. Estimates of total diversity based on one million sequenced T cells were considered lower bounds and underestimates. There was a strong correlation between observed TCR beta diversity and the percentage of naive T cells measured by flow cytometry. Because the CMV infection status of the donors was unknown, age-related changes in expanded clonotypes may potentially have been confounded.

Comments on this clonotype: Its antigen remains undetermined. No qualities accompany the bases; no much larger clone lies one base away.

Donors were 30 to 45 systemically healthy Caucasian individuals from Russia aged 6 to 90 years. Each donor gave approximately 9.3 milliliters of peripheral blood, collected into EDTA-treated Vacutainer tubes. Ficoll-Paque density-gradient centrifugation was used to isolate PBMCs, with at least 6.5 million obtained per sample. Total RNA, at least 5.5 micrograms per sample, was extracted from PBMCs with Trizol reagent. The percentages of naive CD45RAhigh/CD27high T cells were determined by flow cytometry on a PBMC aliquot from every donor. The V and J segments used are TRBV24-1 and TRBJ1-2, with 7 central nucleotides matching TRBD1. Sequenced sample: blood. The receptor's source is a woman aged 55-69 years in good health. The DNA is as follows: TGTGCCACCAGTGATGCCCGACAGGGTCTAGGCTACACCTTC. Translated, it reads CATSDARQGLGYTF.